Each of the 12 T cell receptor beta chains below was sequenced from the same sample in a study of cytomegalovirus exposure and HLA in healthy donors. Primers included in the PCR were 60 Vbeta and 13 Jbeta primers. Profiling relied on immunoSEQ multiplex PCR, and the TCRdb table lists in-frame clones only, not all of them. This table holds 200,000 to 250,000 clones, around 80% found once. Sequencing was performed on PBMCs. The source is a boy aged 5 to 17 in good health and CMV-seronegative.

The V call is TRBV29-1, the J call TRBJ2-7, with TRBD2 matching over 7 bases. V lost 1 base, J lost 3 bases, and 12 bases stayed unmatched. Looked up from germline, CDR1 is SQVTM and CDR2 is ANQGSEA. The CDR3 contains 16 residues. CDR3 residues: CSVEGPGAGYGYEQYF. As DNA, the CDR3 is TGCAGCGTTGAAGGTCCGGGAGCGGGGTATGGCTACGAGCAGTACTTC.

The rearrangement links TRBV18 to TRBJ2-7, with D uncertain. The CDR3 length is 12 residues. Germline assignment: CDR1 KGHSH and CDR2 LQKENI. Between the trimmed V and J ends, which lost 2 bases and 5 bases, there was a span of 7 bases. The CDR3 nucleotides read TGTGCCAGCTCACCAGGAGTCCACGAGCAGTACTTC. Translation: CASSPGVHEQYF.

This rearrangement joins TRBV5-4 to TRBJ1-1, with D uncertain. This CDR3 region has 13 residues. V lost 1 base to trimming and J lost 11 bases, with 15 bases between them. Germline V lookup: CDR1 SGHNT, CDR2 YYREEE (reference sequence). For the CDR3, the DNA is TGTGCCAGCAGCTTGTTGCCCCCCGGTCGGGCTTTCTTT. Its translation is CASSLLPPGRAFF.

This clone showed up just a few times. The chain carries TRBV10-1 and TRBJ2-1; TRBD2 agrees at 13 bases. The V and J ends lost 8 bases and 10 bases, in that order; junction bases with no gene match: 2. Germline CDR1 is WNHNN and CDR2 is SYGVQD (reference sequence). The CDR3 is 12 amino acids. Here the CDR3 DNA reads TGCGCCAGCGGACTAGCGGGAGAGGAGCAGTTCTTC. Translated, it gives CASGLAGEEQFF.

CDR3 DNA: TGTGCCAGCAGTTACTCGCCTAGCGGGGTGGGCGATGAGCAGTTCTTC. This gives the protein CASSYSPSGVGDEQFF. V gene TRBV6-6 combines with J gene TRBJ2-1, with 9 positions matching TRBD2. Germline V CDR1 and CDR2: MNHNY, SVGAGI (reference sequence). CDR3 length equals 16 residues. V shed 0 bases and J 8 bases; nucleotides not matched to a gene: 8.

This clone occurred once. The chain employs TRBV12-5 and TRBJ2-5; a weak D match, TRBD1 (5 bases). The last part of the DNA fits TRBJ2-7 better; the J call may be wrong. Per the germline V gene, CDR1 is LGHNT and CDR2 is FRNRAP. This CDR3 is built from 14 residues. For the CDR3, the DNA is TGTGCTAGTGGTTTGGTACTGGGGCACAGCGAGCAGTACTTC. This gives the protein CASGLVLGHSEQYF.

This clone was found once. J is TRBJ1-1 and V is TRBV5-6; D perhaps matches TRBD1 (5 bases). V was clipped by 4 bases and J by 14 bases, with 21 bases between them. Germline CDR1 reads SGHDT; CDR2 reads YYEEEE. This CDR3 comprises 13 residues. As DNA, the CDR3 is TGTGCCAGCAGCCAAGCCGCAGGGTGTTTACGCTTCTTT. It yields the protein CASSQAAGCLRFF.

The rearrangement uses TRBV4-1 and TRBJ1-2; D gene unclear. The CDR3 loop spans 15 amino acids. CDR1 is MGHRA and CDR2 is YSYEKL in the germline V gene. Deletions cut 1 base from V and 8 bases from J, with 17 bases between. The DNA for the CDR3 is TGCGCCAGCAGCCAAGTCAGTGCAGGCCTCGACGGCTACACCTTC. It specifies CASSQVSAGLDGYTF.

The chain links TRBV6-5 to TRBJ1-2; TRBD1 is a possible D gene (5 bases). Germline CDR1 reads MNHEY; CDR2 reads SVGAGI. The V and J ends lost 5 bases and 2 bases respectively, with 12 bases between them. The CDR3 runs to 14 residues. The CDR3 DNA follows: TGTGCCAGCAGTAGACAGCGGGGAAACTATGGCTACACCTTC. Protein: CASSRQRGNYGYTF.

The V gene is TRBV6-6, the J gene TRBJ1-1; no firm D call. Germline CDR1 and CDR2: MNHNY and SVGAGI (reference sequence). This CDR3 is 14 amino acids long. With 2 bases removed from V and 5 bases from J, the gap between germline ends came to 12 bases. This chain's CDR3 is CASSYAGDETEAFF. CDR3 bases: TGTGCCAGCAGTTACGCCGGGGATGAGACTGAAGCTTTCTTT.

The genes are TRBV5-6 and TRBJ2-7; 12 positions agree with TRBD2. V dropped 4 bases and J dropped 1; count of bases not matched to a gene: 6. CDR1 SGHDT and CDR2 YYEEEE come from the germline V gene. This CDR3 has 16 amino acids. CDR3 in DNA: TGTGCCAGCAGCGCGCGGGGGACTAGCGGGTCCTACGAGCAGTACTTC. It yields the protein CASSARGTSGSYEQYF.

CDR3 region: CASSRIQSGNTIYF. DNA for the CDR3: TGTGCCAGCAGCCGAATCCAGTCCGGGAACACCATATATTTT. The chain joins TRBV14 to TRBJ1-3; D remains unclear. Germline V lookup: CDR1 SGHDN, CDR2 FVKESK. V shed 4 bases and J shed 7 bases, with 14 bases lying between them. CDR3 length equals 14 residues.